This T cell receptor beta chain came from a study of preoperative IRX-2 immunotherapy in early breast cancer. The sample's treatment: preoperative locoregional IRX-2 cytokine immunotherapy. This phase Ib study tested locoregional IRX-2 cytokine immunotherapy given before surgery. The method was immunoSEQ multiplex PCR; TCRdb's version includes in-frame clones alone and lacks a portion of them. The repertoire consists of 20,000 to 30,000 clones, with about four fifths occurring once and the leading ten covering less than 2.5%. The germline gives CDR1 MNHGY, CDR2 SAAAGT. Trimming took 10 bases from V and 4 from J; bases not matched to a gene: 9. The CDR3 extends over 13 amino acids.

The genes are TRBV6-8 and TRBJ1-1, with TRBD1 matching 7 bases. This material consisted of lymph node tissue, taken before IRX-2 immunotherapy. This sequence was found in a human donor with breast cancer. The CDR3 sequence: CATANRGSTEAFF. In DNA, the CDR3 is TGTGCCACCGCGAACAGGGGATCCACTGAAGCTTTCTTT.